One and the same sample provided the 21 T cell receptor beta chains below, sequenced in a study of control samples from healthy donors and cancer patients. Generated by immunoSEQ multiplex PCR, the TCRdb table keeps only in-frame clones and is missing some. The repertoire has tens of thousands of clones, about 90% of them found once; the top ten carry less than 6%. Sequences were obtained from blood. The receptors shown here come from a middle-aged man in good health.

CDR3 protein: CASSQAGSGDTEAFF. The CDR3 DNA reads as TGTGCCAGCAGCCAAGCGGGGTCGGGGGACACTGAAGCTTTCTTT. The J gene is TRBJ1-1, the V gene TRBV3-1 (or the pseudogene TRBV3-2); a possible D gene is TRBD1 (5 bases). The V gene lost 1 base and the J gene lost 3 bases, with 12 bases spanning the gap. The CDR3 is made up of 15 amino acids. Germline values: CDR1 LGHDT, CDR2 YNNKEL (reference sequence).

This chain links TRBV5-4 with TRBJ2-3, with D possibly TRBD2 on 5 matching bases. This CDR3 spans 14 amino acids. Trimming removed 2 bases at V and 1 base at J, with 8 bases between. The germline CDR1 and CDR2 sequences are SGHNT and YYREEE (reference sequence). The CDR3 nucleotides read TGTGCCAGCAGCTTCTCCGGGGGCACAGATACGCAGTATTTT. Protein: CASSFSGGTDTQYF.

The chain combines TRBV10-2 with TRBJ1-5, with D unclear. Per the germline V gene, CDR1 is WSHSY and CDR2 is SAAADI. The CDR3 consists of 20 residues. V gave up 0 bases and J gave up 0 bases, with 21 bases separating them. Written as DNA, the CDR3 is TGCGCCAGCAGTGAGTCGGGCGACTATTCATCCCCTCTTAGCAATCAGCCCCAGCATTTT. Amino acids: CASSESGDYSSPLSNQPQHF.

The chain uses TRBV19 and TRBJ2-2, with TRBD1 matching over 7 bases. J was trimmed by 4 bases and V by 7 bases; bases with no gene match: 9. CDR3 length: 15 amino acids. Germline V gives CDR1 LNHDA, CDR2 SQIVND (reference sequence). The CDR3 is CASTLGTASTGELFF. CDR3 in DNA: TGTGCCAGTACCCTAGGGACAGCCTCCACCGGGGAGCTGTTTTTT.

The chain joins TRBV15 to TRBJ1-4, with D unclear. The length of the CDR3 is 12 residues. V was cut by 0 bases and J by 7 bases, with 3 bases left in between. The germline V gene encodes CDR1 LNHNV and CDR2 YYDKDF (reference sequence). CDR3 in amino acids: CATSRDGEKLFF. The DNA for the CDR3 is TGTGCCACCAGCAGAGACGGTGAAAAACTGTTTTTT. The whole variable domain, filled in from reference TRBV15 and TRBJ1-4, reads DAMVIQNPRYQVTQFGKPVTLSCSQTLNHNVMYWYQQKSSQAPKLLFHYYDKDFNNEADTPDNFQSRRPNTSFCFLDIRSPGLGDTAMYLCATSRDGEKLFFGSGTQLSVL.

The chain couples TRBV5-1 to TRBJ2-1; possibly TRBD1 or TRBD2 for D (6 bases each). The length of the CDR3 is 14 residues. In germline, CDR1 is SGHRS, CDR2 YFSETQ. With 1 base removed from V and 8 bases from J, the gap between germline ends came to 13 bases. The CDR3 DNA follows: TGCGCCAGCAGCTTGACGGGGGCCCTGGATGAGCAGTTCTTC. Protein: CASSLTGALDEQFF.

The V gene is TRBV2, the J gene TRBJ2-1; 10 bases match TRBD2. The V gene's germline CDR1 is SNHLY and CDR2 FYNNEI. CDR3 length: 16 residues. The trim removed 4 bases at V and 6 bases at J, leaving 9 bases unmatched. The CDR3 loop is CASSGNIAGGPNEQFF. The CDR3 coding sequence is TGTGCCAGCAGTGGAAATATAGCGGGGGGTCCCAATGAGCAGTTCTTC.

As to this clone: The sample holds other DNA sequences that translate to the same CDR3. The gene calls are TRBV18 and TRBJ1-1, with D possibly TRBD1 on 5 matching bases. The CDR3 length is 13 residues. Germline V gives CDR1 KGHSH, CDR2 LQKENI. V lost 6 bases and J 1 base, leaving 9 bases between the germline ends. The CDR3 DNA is TGTGCCAGCTCCCCAGGACAGAACACTGAAGCTTTCTTT. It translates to CASSPGQNTEAFF.

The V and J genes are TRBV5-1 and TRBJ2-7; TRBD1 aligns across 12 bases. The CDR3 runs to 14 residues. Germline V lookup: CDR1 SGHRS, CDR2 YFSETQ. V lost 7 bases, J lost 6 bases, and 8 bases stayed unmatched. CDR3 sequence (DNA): TGCGCCAGCTCCCCGGGACAGGGGGCGGGCGAGCAGTACTTC. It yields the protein CASSPGQGAGEQYF.

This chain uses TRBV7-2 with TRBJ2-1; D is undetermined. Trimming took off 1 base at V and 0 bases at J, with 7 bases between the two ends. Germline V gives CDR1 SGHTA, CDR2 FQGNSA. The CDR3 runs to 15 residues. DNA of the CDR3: TGTGCCAGCAGCTTAGTATCGAACTCCTACAATGAGCAGTTCTTC. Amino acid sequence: CASSLVSNSYNEQFF. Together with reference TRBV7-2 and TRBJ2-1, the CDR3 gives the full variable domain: GAGVSQSPSNKVTEKGKDVELRCDPISGHTALYWYRQSLGQGLEFLIYFQGNSAPDKSGLPSDRFSAERTGGSVSTLTIQRTQQEDSAVYLCASSLVSNSYNEQFFGPGTRLTVL.

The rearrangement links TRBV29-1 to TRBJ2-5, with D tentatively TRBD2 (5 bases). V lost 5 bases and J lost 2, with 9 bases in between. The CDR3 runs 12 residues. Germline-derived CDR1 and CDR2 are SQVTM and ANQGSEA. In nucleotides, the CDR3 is TGCAGCGTTCTACGGGGACAAGAGACCCAGTACTTC. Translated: CSVLRGQETQYF.

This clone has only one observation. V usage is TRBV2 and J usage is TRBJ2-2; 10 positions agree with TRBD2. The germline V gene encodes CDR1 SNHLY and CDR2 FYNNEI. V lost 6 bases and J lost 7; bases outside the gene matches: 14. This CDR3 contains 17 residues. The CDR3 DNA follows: TGTGCCAGCAGGACTTCTAGCGGGGGACAACAAGGCGGGGAGCTGTTTTTT. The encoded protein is CASRTSSGGQQGGELFF.

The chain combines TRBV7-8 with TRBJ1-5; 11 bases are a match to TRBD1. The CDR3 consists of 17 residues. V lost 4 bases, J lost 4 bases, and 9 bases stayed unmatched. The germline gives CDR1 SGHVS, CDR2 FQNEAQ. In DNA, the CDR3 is TGTGCCAGCAGCTATGCAAGGACAGGGGGCCCTAATCAGCCCCAGCATTTT. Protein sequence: CASSYARTGGPNQPQHF.

The CDR3 protein is CASRSFGGADTGELFF. CDR3 in DNA: TGCGCCAGCAGGTCCTTCGGGGGGGCCGACACCGGGGAGCTGTTTTTT. This sequence joins TRBV5-1 and TRBJ2-2; 8 bases agree with TRBD2. The CDR3 is made up of 16 amino acids. The V gene end was trimmed by 5 bases and the J gene end by 3 bases; junction bases not matched to a gene: 9. The germline V gene encodes CDR1 SGHRS and CDR2 YFSETQ.

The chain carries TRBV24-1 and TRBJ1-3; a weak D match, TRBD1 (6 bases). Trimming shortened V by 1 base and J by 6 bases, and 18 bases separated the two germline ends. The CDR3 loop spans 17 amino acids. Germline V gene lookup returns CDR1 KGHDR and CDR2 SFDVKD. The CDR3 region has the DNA TGTGCCACCAGTGATTTAGCGGACAGCGTTTTTGAAAACACCATATATTTT. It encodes CATSDLADSVFENTIYF.

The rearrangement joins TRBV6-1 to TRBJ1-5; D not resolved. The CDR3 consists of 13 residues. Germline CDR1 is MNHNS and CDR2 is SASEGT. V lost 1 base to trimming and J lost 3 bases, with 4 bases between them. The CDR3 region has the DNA TGTGCCAGCAGTGAAGTTCTCAATCAGCCCCAGCATTTT. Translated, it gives CASSEVLNQPQHF.

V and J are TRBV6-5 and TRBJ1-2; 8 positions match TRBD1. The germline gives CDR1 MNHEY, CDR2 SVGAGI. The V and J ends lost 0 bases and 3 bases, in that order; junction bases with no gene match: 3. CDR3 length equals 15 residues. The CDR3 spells CASSYSDRVDYGYTF. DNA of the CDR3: TGTGCCAGCAGTTACTCGGACAGGGTGGACTATGGCTACACCTTC.

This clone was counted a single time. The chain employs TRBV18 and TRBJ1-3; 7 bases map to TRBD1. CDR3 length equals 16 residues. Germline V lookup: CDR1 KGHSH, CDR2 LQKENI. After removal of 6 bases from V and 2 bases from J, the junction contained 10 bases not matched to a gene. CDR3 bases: TGTGCCAGCTCTCGCCTGGGACAGATTACTGGAAACACCATATATTTT. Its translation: CASSRLGQITGNTIYF.

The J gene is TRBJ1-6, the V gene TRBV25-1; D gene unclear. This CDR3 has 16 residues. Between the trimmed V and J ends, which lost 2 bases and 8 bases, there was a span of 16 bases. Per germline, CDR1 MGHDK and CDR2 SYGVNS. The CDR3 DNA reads TGTGCCAGCAGTGAAAGCGGAGGGATTGGAGATTCACCCCTCCACTTT. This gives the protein CASSESGGIGDSPLHF.

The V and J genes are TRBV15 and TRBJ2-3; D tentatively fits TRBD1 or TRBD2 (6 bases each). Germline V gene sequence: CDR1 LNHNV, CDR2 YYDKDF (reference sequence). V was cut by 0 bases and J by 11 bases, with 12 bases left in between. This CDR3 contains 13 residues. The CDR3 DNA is TGTGCCACCAGCAGAGAGGAGGGGGGCAGGCAGTATTTT. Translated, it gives CATSREEGGRQYF.

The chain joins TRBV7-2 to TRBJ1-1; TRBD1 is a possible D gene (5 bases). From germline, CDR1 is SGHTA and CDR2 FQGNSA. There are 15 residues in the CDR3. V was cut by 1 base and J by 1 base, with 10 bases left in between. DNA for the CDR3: TGTGCCAGCAGCTTAGAAGGGACTGCGAACACTGAAGCTTTCTTT. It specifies CASSLEGTANTEAFF.